Below, 20 T cell receptor beta chains from the same sample are listed, as sequenced in a study of response to subunit inactivated influenza vaccine. Each CDR3 protein is one row after TCRdb ran MiXCR on the RT-PCR reads. Here the sample spans 750,000 to 850,000 distinct CDR3 sequences, approximately 17% being singletons. Sequences were derived from PBMCs from blood, sampled around 5 days after vaccination. Receptor source: a man in his forties or fifties who received an inactivated influenza vaccine.

Ten or more counts support this clonotype. J is TRBJ2-1 and V is TRBV12-3 or TRBV12-4; 9 bases agree with TRBD2. This CDR3 contains 15 residues. After removal of 2 bases from V and 4 bases from J, the junction contained 3 bases not matched to a gene. In DNA form, the CDR3 reads TGTGCCAGCAGTTTAATTAGCGGGAGTTACAATGAGCAGTTCTTC. Protein sequence: CASSLISGSYNEQFF.

The chain employs TRBV28 and TRBJ1-3, with D unclear. The V gene's germline CDR1 is MDHEN and CDR2 SYDVKM. V was trimmed by 5 bases and J by 2 bases, leaving 13 bases between them. The CDR3 extends over 15 amino acids. The CDR3 nucleotides are TGTGCCAGCAGTGGCCATCTGGGTGCTGGAAACACCATATATTTT. As protein: CASSGHLGAGNTIYF.

This clonotype has just a few counts. The chain is built from TRBV6-5 and TRBJ1-1, with D perhaps matching TRBD1 (5 bases). There are 15 residues in the CDR3. The V and J ends lost 4 bases and 1 base respectively, with 13 bases between them. The V gene's germline CDR1 is MNHEY and CDR2 SVGAGI. The CDR3 reads CASSFSGTGNTEAFF. CDR3 in DNA: TGTGCCAGCAGTTTCTCCGGGACGGGGAACACTGAAGCTTTCTTT.

This clonotype has only a few counts. The J gene is TRBJ1-2, the V gene TRBV6-2 or TRBV6-3; 8 bases map to TRBD1. The V segment lost 4 bases and the J segment 4 bases; nucleotides outside the gene matches: 8. Germline CDR1 MNHEY, CDR2 SVGEGT. This CDR3 is 15 amino acids long. CDR3 in DNA: TGTGCCAGCAGTTCCGCCGGGACAGGAAGCTATGGCTACACCTTC. Its translation is CASSSAGTGSYGYTF.

The chain links TRBV5-1 to TRBJ2-1, with D perhaps TRBD1 or TRBD2 (6 bases each). The CDR3 contains 14 residues. Trimming removed 3 bases at V and 5 bases at J, with 12 bases between. CDR1 and CDR2 (germline): SGHRS, YFSETQ. In DNA, the CDR3 is TGCGCCAGCAGCTCCGACCGGGGGCACAATGAGCAGTTCTTC. Residues: CASSSDRGHNEQFF.

The V call is TRBV10-3, the J call TRBJ2-7; 8 positions match TRBD1. Unmatched junction bases numbered 4, after V lost 6 bases and J lost 0 bases. This CDR3 region has 14 residues. CDR1 and CDR2 (germline): ENHRY, SYGVKD. In DNA form, the CDR3 reads TGTGCCATCAGCGACAGGGGCGACTCCTACGAGCAGTACTTC. Amino acids: CAISDRGDSYEQYF.

This clonotype was detected a few times. The V and J genes are TRBV15 and TRBJ1-1; 10 bases are a match to TRBD1. With V trimmed by 0 bases and J by 1 base, 14 bases remained unmatched. This CDR3 is built from 20 residues. Germline assignment: CDR1 LNHNV and CDR2 YYDKDF (reference sequence). The chain's CDR3 is CATSRDVRDRGSGANTEAFF. The CDR3, as DNA: TGTGCCACCAGCAGAGATGTTCGGGACAGGGGCTCAGGCGCGAACACTGAAGCTTTCTTT.

V gene TRBV27 combines with J gene TRBJ1-5; tentatively, D is TRBD1 (6 bases). Germline V lookup: CDR1 MNHEY, CDR2 SMNVEV (reference sequence). The CDR3 spans 15 residues. With 5 bases removed from V and 2 bases from J, the gap between germline ends came to 13 bases. Here the CDR3 reads CASSMGAGGNQPQHF. As DNA, the CDR3 is TGTGCCAGCAGTATGGGGGCCGGGGGCAATCAGCCCCAGCATTTT.

This chain links TRBV12-3 or TRBV12-4 with TRBJ2-2; a weak D match, TRBD1 (5 bases). The CDR3 has 16 amino acids. Trimming stripped 8 bases from V and 4 bases from J, with 20 bases between. The CDR3 DNA reads as TGTGCCAGCGGGGTCAGGGAAGTGGCGATCACCGGGGAGCTGTTTTTT. This translates into CASGVREVAITGELFF.

The J gene is TRBJ2-5, the V gene TRBV20-1; TRBD2 aligns across 7 bases. This CDR3 spans 15 amino acids. V lost 2 bases to trimming and J lost 0 bases; unmatched junction nucleotides: 6. From germline, CDR1 is DFQATT and CDR2 SNEGSKA (reference sequence). DNA of the CDR3: TGCAGTGCTAGAAGCCTAGCGGACCACCAAGAGACCCAGTACTTC. Translated: CSARSLADHQETQYF.

The V and J genes are TRBV7-2 and TRBJ2-1, with 14 positions matching TRBD2. Germline CDR1 and CDR2: SGHTA and FQGNSA. The CDR3 has 16 amino acids. J gave up 9 bases and V 4 bases, and 8 bases lay outside the gene matches. DNA for the CDR3: TGTGCCAGCAGCTCCAGTGGGACTAGCGGGAGAGGTGAGCAGTTCTTC. Translation: CASSSSGTSGRGEQFF.

There are a few counts of this clonotype. The rearrangement links TRBV6-4 to TRBJ2-7, with TRBD1 identical over 9 bases. The germline gives CDR1 MRHNA, CDR2 SNTAGT. This CDR3 has 16 amino acids. The V and J ends lost 2 bases and 6 bases, in that order; junction bases with no gene match: 11. The CDR3: CASSDVSGTGKGEQYF. The CDR3 DNA follows: TGTGCCAGCAGTGACGTTTCCGGGACAGGGAAAGGCGAGCAGTACTTC.

The chain has TRBV6-5 and TRBJ2-6; weak D call: TRBD2 (7 bases). V was pared by 2 bases and J by 4 bases, with 12 bases between. The germline gives CDR1 MNHEY, CDR2 SVGAGI. This CDR3 has 16 amino acids. This CDR3 is CASSYAGAPGANVLTF. In DNA form, the CDR3 reads TGTGCCAGCAGTTACGCGGGGGCGCCCGGGGCCAACGTCCTGACTTTC.

In its sample, this clonotype was seen a few times. The chain carries TRBV7-2 and TRBJ2-7, with D perhaps assigned TRBD1 or TRBD2 (5 bases each). CDR1 is SGHTA and CDR2 is FQGNSA in the germline V gene. CDR3 size: 13 residues. V was shortened by 0 bases and J by 6 bases, with 9 bases between the two germline ends. As DNA, the CDR3 is TGTGCCAGCAGCTTAGCAGATGGGACCGAGCAGTACTTC. Translated: CASSLADGTEQYF.

V gene TRBV28 combines with J gene TRBJ2-1; unclear D gene. Germline V CDR1 and CDR2: MDHEN, SYDVKM. This CDR3 comprises 12 residues. Trimming pared 6 bases from V and 7 bases from J, leaving 10 bases between. The CDR3 region has the DNA TGTGCCAGCAGATCCGGACGGAATGAGCAGTTCTTC. Translating gives CASRSGRNEQFF.

This clonotype was counted between two and nine times. Sequence at one end of the junction differs from germline and may be a read error. The V and J genes are TRBV7-9 and TRBJ2-1; no firm D call. CDR3 size: 12 residues. From germline, CDR1 is SEHNR and CDR2 FQNEAQ (reference sequence). DNA for the CDR3: TGTGCGAGCACACGATCCTACAATGAGCAGTTCTTC. Its protein is CASTRSYNEQFF. Based on the CDR3 plus reference TRBV7-9 and TRBJ2-1, the full variable domain is DTGVSQNPRHKITKRGQNVTFRCDPISEHNRLYWYRQTLGQGPEFLTYFQNEAQLEKSRLLSDRFSAERPKGSFSTLEIQRTEQGDSAMYLCASTRSYNEQFFGPGTRLTVL.

This clonotype came up a few times. The chain recombines TRBV6-5 with TRBJ2-2; D possibly matches TRBD1 or TRBD2 (5 bases each). Germline V gene data show CDR1 as MNHEY and CDR2 as SVGAGI. The CDR3 loop spans 14 amino acids. V shed 1 base and J shed 6 bases, with 9 bases lying between them. The CDR3 spells CASSYYLGPGELFF. Here the CDR3 DNA reads TGTGCCAGCAGTTACTACCTGGGACCCGGGGAGCTGTTTTTT.

V is TRBV9 and J is TRBJ2-1, with 13 nucleotides matching TRBD2. V trimming: 1 base; J trimming: 7 bases; junction bases outside the gene matches: 2. CDR1 is SGDLS and CDR2 is YYNGEE in the germline V gene. This CDR3 region has 15 residues. DNA of the CDR3: TGTGCCAGCAGCGTACTGACTAGCGGGGGGAATGAGCAGTTCTTC. Residues: CASSVLTSGGNEQFF.

V is TRBV7-6 and J is TRBJ2-1; the match to TRBD2 covers 12 bases. Germline CDR1 SGHVS, CDR2 FNYEAQ. Trimming took 0 bases from V and 12 from J; bases not matched to a gene: 21. This CDR3 contains 20 residues. The CDR3 sequence: CASSLALGGASGGAGSWQFF. The DNA of the CDR3 is TGTGCCAGCAGCTTAGCGCTCGGAGGAGCTAGCGGGGGGGCCGGGTCATGGCAGTTCTTC.

The chain couples TRBV19 to TRBJ2-7; possible D gene TRBD1, 6 bases. Trimming took off 5 bases at V and 0 bases at J, with 11 bases between the two ends. CDR1 is LNHDA, CDR2 SQIVND, per germline (reference sequence). CDR3 length: 14 residues. The CDR3 DNA reads TGTGCCAGTAGTGCAGGGGTAAGCTCCTACGAGCAGTACTTC. Translating it yields CASSAGVSSYEQYF. The full variable domain, completed using reference TRBV19 and TRBJ2-7, is DGGITQSPKYLFRKEGQNVTLSCEQNLNHDAMYWYRQDPGQGLRLIYYSQIVNDFQKGDIAEGYSVSREKKESFPLTVTSAQKNPTAFYLCASSAGVSSYEQYFGPGTRLTVT.